This T cell receptor (beta chain) was sequenced during a study of T-cell memory formation after mild COVID-19. A word on this clonotype: Its antigen remains unidentified.

This CDR3 contains 13 residues. V shed 2 bases and J shed 8 bases, with 15 bases lying between them. The V gene's germline CDR1 is SQVTM and CDR2 ANQGSEA. 5'RACE primed at constant segments yielded TCR alpha and TCR beta cDNA libraries bearing sample barcodes and UMIs. TCRdb called the 5' RACE reads again in MiXCR, with one record for every CDR3 protein. Of fewer than 400,000 distinct CDR3 sequences in the sample, 16% were seen once. General observations from the study: Contracting clones localized mainly to CM and EM when CD4+ and mainly to EMRA when CD8+. Unconfirmed was the SARS-CoV-2 specificity of second-wave clones that peaked on day 37. The study detected some responding clones in pre-infection memory, suggesting cross-reactive memory joined.

The chain links TRBV29-1 to TRBJ1-1; tentative D call: TRBD1 (6 bases). This TCR was recovered from a young man who had mild COVID-19 (a few samples of this study predate the infection). Cell type and time point are not known. The source material was PBMCs or a T cell subset sorted from them (not recorded which). This CDR3 is CSVEQGRGGEAFF. In DNA, the CDR3 is TGCAGCGTTGAACAGGGCAGGGGAGGCGAAGCTTTCTTT.